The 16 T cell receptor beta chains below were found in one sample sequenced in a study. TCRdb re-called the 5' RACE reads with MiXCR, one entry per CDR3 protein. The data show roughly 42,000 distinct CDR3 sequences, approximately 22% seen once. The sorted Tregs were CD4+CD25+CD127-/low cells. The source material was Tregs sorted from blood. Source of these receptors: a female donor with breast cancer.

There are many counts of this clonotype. CDR3 residues: CASSLGGRGADTQYF. For the CDR3, the DNA is TGTGCCAGCAGTTTAGGCGGGAGGGGTGCAGATACGCAGTATTTT. The chain links TRBV27 to TRBJ2-3; 9 bases are a match to TRBD2. J was trimmed by 4 bases and V by 2 bases; bases with no gene match: 4. The germline V gene has CDR1 MNHEY and CDR2 SMNVEV (reference sequence). This CDR3 is built from 15 residues.

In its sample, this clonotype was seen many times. The CDR3 nucleotides read TGCGCCAGCAGCCAGTACGAGGGCTACGAGCAGTACTTC. Protein: CASSQYEGYEQYF. This chain links TRBV4-1 with TRBJ2-7; a weak D match, TRBD2 (5 bases). V was pared by 3 bases and J by 3 bases, with 9 bases between. The CDR3 runs 13 residues. The germline V gene encodes CDR1 MGHRA and CDR2 YSYEKL.

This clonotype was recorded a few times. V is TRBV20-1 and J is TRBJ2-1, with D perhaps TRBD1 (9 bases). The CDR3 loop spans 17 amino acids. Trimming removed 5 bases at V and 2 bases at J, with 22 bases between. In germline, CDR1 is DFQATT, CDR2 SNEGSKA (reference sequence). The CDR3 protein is CSAPEDRGLVTYNEQFF. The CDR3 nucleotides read TGCAGTGCTCCGGAGGACAGGGGACTAGTAACCTACAATGAGCAGTTCTTC.

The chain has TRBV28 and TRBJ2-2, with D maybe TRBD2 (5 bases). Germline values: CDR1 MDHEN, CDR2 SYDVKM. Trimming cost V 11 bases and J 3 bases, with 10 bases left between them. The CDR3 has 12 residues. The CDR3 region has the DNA TGTGCCTCCCGGGGTGACACCGGGGAGCTGTTTTTT. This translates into CASRGDTGELFF.

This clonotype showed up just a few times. The CDR3 DNA is TGTGCCAGCAGTAGGACTAGCGGGAGGTTGAGAGAGACCCAGTACTTC. It translates to CASSRTSGRLRETQYF. The V and J genes are TRBV6-5 and TRBJ2-5; 14 nucleotides agree with TRBD2. The CDR3 loop spans 16 amino acids. Germline-derived CDR1 and CDR2 are MNHEY and SVGAGI. V shed 5 bases and J 4 bases; nucleotides not matched to a gene: 6.

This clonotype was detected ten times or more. CDR3 protein: CASSLTAKNTEAFF. The CDR3, as DNA: TGCGCCAGCAGCCTGACAGCCAAGAACACTGAAGCTTTCTTT. The chain carries TRBV5-1 and TRBJ1-1, with D maybe TRBD1 (5 bases). V was clipped by 4 bases and J by 1 base, with 11 bases between them. The germline V gene has CDR1 SGHRS and CDR2 YFSETQ. CDR3 length equals 14 residues. The variable domain in full, with the rest retrieved from reference TRBV5-1 and TRBJ1-1, is KAGVTQTPRYLIKTRGQQVTLSCSPISGHRSVSWYQQTPGQGLQFLFEYFSETQRNKGNFPGRFSGRQFSNSRSEMNVSTLELGDSALYLCASSLTAKNTEAFFGQGTRLTVV.

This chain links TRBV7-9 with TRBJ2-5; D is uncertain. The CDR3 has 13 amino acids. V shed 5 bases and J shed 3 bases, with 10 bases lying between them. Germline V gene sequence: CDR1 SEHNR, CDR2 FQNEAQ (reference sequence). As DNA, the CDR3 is TGTGCCAGCAGCCCCGGCGTGGAAGAGACCCAGTACTTC. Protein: CASSPGVEETQYF.

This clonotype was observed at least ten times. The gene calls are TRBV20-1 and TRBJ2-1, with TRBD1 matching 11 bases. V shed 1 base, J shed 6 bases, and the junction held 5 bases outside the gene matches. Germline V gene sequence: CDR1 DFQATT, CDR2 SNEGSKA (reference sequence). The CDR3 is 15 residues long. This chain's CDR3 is CSARVFGTGGNEQFF. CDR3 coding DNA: TGCAGTGCTAGAGTTTTCGGGACAGGGGGCAATGAGCAGTTCTTC.

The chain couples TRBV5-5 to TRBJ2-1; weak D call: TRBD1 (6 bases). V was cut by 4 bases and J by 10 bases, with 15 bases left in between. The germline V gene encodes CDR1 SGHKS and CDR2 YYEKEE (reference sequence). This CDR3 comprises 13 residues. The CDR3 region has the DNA TGTGCCAGCAGCGGCGGACAGAGGAAGGAGCAGTTCTTC. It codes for CASSGGQRKEQFF.

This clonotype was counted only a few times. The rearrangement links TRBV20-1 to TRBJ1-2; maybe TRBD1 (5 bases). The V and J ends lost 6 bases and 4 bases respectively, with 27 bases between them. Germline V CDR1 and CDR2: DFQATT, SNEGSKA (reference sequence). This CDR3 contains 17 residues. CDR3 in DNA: TGCAGTGCCCCTCAGACCCGGTCGGGACTACTTTTCTATGGCTACACCTTC. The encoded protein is CSAPQTRSGLLFYGYTF.

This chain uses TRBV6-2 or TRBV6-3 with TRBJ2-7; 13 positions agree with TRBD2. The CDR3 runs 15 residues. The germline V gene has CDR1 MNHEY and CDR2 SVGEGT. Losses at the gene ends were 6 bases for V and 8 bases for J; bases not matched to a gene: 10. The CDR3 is CASRRTSGRLRQQYF. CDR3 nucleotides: TGTGCCAGCAGGAGGACTAGCGGGAGACTCCGTCAGCAGTACTTC.

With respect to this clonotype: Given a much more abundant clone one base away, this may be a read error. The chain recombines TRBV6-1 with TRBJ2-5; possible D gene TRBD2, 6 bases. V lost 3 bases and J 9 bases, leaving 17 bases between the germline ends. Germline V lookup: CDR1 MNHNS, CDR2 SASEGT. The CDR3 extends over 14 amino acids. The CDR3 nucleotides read TGTGCCAGCAGTGATGTGTGGGGGGTGGAGGCCCAGTACTTC. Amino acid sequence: CASSDVWGVEAQYF.

The CDR3 loop reads CASSQVLTNEQFF. CDR3 nucleotides: TGCGCCAGCAGCCAAGTTCTTACCAATGAGCAGTTCTTC. The V gene is TRBV4-1, the J gene TRBJ2-1; D remains unclear. CDR3 size: 13 residues. CDR1 is MGHRA and CDR2 is YSYEKL in the germline V gene. The ends were cut back, 1 base at V and 6 bases at J, with 7 bases in the middle.

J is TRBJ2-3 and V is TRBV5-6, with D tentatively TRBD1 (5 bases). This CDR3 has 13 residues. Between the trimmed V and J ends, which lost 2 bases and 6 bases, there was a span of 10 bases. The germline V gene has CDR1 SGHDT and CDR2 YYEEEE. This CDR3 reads CASSFRVFDTQYF. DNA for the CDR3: TGTGCCAGCAGCTTCAGGGTTTTCGATACGCAGTATTTT.

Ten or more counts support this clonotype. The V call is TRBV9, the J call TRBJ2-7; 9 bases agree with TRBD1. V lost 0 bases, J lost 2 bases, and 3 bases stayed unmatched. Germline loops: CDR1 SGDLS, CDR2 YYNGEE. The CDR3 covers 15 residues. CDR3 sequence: CASSVDGDRAYEQYF. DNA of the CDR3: TGTGCCAGCAGCGTAGATGGGGACAGGGCCTACGAGCAGTACTTC.

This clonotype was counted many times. CDR3 loop: CASRPSGQGVTNTEAFF. CDR3 DNA: TGTGCCAGCAGGCCTTCGGGACAGGGGGTCACGAACACTGAAGCTTTCTTT. V is TRBV6-5 and J is TRBJ1-1; 11 bases align to TRBD1. The CDR3 runs to 17 residues. J lost 1 base, V lost 6 bases, and 10 bases had no gene match. CDR1 is MNHEY, CDR2 SVGAGI, per germline.